The 2 T cell receptor beta chains presented below share a single source sample, sequenced in a study of blood T cell repertoires in COVID-19. Assay used: immunoSEQ multiplex PCR; TCRdb lists only in-frame clones, some missing. The sample includes approximately 210,000 clones, 80% of them seen just once. The sequencing sample was made of peripheral blood. These receptors were taken from a human donor in a cohort sampled during active COVID-19.

V gene TRBV28 combines with J gene TRBJ2-7, with 10 bases fitting TRBD2. The CDR3 runs 18 residues. The germline CDR1 and CDR2 sequences are MDHEN and SYDVKM. J was trimmed by 8 bases and V by 5 bases; bases with no gene match: 21. Here the CDR3 DNA reads TGTGCCAGCAGTCCCATCGTCGGGGCTAGCGGGAGCCATGACCAGCAGTACTTC. Protein: CASSPIVGASGSHDQQYF.

The chain links TRBV29-1 to TRBJ1-1, with a tentative D call TRBD1 (6 bases). V dropped 6 bases and J dropped 4 bases, with 12 bases sitting between them. CDR1 SQVTM and CDR2 ANQGSEA come from the germline V gene. The CDR3 has 12 residues. The CDR3 nucleotides read TGCAGCGTGGAACAGGGAACCACTGAAGCTTTCTTT. As protein: CSVEQGTTEAFF.